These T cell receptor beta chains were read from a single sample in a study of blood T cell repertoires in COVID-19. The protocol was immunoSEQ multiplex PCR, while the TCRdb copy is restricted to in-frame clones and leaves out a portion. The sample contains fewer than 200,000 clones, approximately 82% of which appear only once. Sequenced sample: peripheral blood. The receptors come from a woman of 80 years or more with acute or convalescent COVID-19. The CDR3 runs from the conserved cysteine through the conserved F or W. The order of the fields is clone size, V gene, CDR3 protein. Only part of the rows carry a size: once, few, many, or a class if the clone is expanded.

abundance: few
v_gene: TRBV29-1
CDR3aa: CSVEVGQGREQFF

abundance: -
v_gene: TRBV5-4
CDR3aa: CASSSPWGSTDTQYF

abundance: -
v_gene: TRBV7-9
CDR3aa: CASSPVANYGYTF

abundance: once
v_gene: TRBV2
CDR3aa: CASSEGLREVYNEQFF

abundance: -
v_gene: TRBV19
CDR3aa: CASSNEGLGNQPQHF

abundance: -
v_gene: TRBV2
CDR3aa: CASSEAQWRLAGGSSYNEQFF

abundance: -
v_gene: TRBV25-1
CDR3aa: CATLRTGYNEQFF

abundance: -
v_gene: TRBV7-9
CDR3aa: CASSLEYTSTDTQYF

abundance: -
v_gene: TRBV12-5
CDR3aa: CASGGAGNQPQHF

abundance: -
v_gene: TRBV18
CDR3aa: CASSPGGTGDYGYTF

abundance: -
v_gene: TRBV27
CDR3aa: CASSTGGYYSSYNSPLHF

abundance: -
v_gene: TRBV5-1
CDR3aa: CATHSGGTYNEQFF

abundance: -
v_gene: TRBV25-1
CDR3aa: CASSQGQLNTEAFF

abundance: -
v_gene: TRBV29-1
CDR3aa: CSVQPGRLAGEGEQFF

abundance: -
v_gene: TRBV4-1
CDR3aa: CASSRSDGNTEAFF

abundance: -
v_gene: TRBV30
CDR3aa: CACLTGAANYGYTF

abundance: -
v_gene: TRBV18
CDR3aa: CASSLGHPYEQYF

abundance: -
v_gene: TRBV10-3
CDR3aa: CAISSGLAGGETQYF

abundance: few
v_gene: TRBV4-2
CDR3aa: CASSQEASDYTGELFF

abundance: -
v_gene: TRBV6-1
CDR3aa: CASSEQGNLNTEAFF

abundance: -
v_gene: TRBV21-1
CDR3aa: CASSKTDTTRGYSNQPQHF

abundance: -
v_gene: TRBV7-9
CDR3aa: CASSGGARDTEAFF

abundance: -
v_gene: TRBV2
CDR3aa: CASNRGSRELFF

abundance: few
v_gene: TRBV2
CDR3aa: CASGISGRSTDTQYF

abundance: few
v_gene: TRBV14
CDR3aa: CASSQLLIGLADPETQYF

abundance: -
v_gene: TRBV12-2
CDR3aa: CASRLGLAGGPQFF

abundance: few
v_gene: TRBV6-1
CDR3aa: CASSELNGGTQYF

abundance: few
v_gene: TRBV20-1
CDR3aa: CSALRGNTIYF

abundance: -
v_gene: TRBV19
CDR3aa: CASSARDRGLPDTQYF

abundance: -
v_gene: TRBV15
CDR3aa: CATSRDRGGAPLHF

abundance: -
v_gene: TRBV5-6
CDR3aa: CASSWDRLRETQYF

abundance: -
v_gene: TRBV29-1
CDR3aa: CSVRVGGVPLGEQFF

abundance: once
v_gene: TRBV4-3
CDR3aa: CASSRGTSGGYEQYF

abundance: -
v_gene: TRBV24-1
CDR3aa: CATAGDTDTQYF

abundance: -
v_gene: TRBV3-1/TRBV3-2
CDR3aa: CASSQEAAYGYTF

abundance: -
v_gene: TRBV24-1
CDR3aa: CATSGTGGPDTQYF

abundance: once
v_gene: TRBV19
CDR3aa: CALGGETYNEQFF

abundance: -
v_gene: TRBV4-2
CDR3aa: CASSRETATLSGNTIYF

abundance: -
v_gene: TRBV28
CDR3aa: CASSSPSGGSYEQYF

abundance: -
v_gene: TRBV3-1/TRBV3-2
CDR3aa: CASSQTEDTQYF

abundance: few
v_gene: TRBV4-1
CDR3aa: CASSQGWTGPNEKLFF

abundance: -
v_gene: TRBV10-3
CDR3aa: CAITLGQDQGGYGYTF

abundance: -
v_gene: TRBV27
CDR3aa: CASRERGVLGELFF

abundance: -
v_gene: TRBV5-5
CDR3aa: CASSLKKRLQGTDIQYF

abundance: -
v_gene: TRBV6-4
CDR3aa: CASSVEYWTEAFF

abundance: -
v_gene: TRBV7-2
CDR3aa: CASSWDRDQPQHF

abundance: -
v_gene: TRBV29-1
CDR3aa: CSVEEGGRSGYTF

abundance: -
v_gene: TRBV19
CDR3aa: CASSMGALGYNEQFF

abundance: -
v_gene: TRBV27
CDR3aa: CASSFPGQGLNTQYF

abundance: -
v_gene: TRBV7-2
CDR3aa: CASSKTSGRRGEQFF

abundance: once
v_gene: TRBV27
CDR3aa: CASSSGYRAYEQYF

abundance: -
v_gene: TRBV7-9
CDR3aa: CASSPDRVRNEQFF

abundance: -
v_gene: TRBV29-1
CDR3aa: CSVEVDRGSGYTF

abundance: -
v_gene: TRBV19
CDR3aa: CASSIGQSSYNEQFF

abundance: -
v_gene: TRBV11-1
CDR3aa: CASSLGTSGNTDTQYF

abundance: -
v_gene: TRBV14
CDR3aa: CASSLGLTIGDTQYF

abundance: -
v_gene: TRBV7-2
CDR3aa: CASSSQDRTGWDGYTF